This T cell receptor beta chain was sequenced in a study of blood T cells in healthy people across ages. Whole-study results and caveats: Compared with aged donors, long-lived donors showed fewer expanded clones, suggesting selection. Using unsorted PBMCs precluded a conclusive naive versus antigen-experienced comparison.

The second PCR ran roughly 6 to 12 cycles with a sample-barcoded 5' primer and J-beta primers. TCRdb re-derived calls from the 5' RACE reads in MiXCR, one entry per CDR3 protein. This table holds some 800,000 distinct CDR3 sequences, under 45% found once. As for this clonotype: Its target is not known.

The sequencing sample was made of blood. The TCR was taken from a man in his sixties in good health.

The chain's CDR3 is CAISVLQNEKLFF. CDR3 bases: TGTGCCATCAGTGTATTACAGAATGAAAAACTGTTTTTT. The chain carries TRBV10-3 and TRBJ1-4; D unresolved. Germline-derived CDR1 and CDR2 are ENHRY and SYGVKD. Trimming shortened V by 4 bases and J by 5 bases, and 8 bases separated the two germline ends. The CDR3 covers 13 residues.